This T cell receptor beta chain was sequenced for a study of identical twins. This clonotype has more than one count but fewer than ten. Its antigen remains unknown. The CDR3 length is 16 residues. The V end was cut by 3 bases, the J end by 0 bases, with 12 bases between. CDR1 and CDR2 (germline): SGHTA, FQGNSA. Template switching added a universal primer site; cDNA carried unique molecular identifiers. Using its own MiXCR run on the 5' RACE reads, TCRdb lists one record per CDR3 protein. Of around 500,000 distinct CDR3 sequences listed, 13% to 15% are singletons. Study-wide results and caveats: Beta out-of-frame sequences showed weaker excess twin sharing. Conclusions rested on cross-sectional statistics rather than following the same donors.

These records were also assigned to another study, of yellow fever vaccine responses in identical twins.

This TCR was sampled from a young woman in good health. The genes are TRBV7-2 and TRBJ2-4; possibly TRBD1 or TRBD2 for D (5 bases each). The sequenced material came from CD4+ T cells sorted from blood. The CDR3 loop reads CASSLGRDLAKNIQYF. As DNA, the CDR3 is TGTGCCAGCAGCTTGGGACGGGACCTAGCCAAAAACATTCAGTACTTC.